Listed here are 14 T cell receptor beta chains from one sample, sequenced in a study of T-cell memory formation after mild COVID-19. One entry per CDR3 protein, called by TCRdb with MiXCR from the 5' RACE reads. The sample records about 180,000 distinct CDR3 sequences, roughly 17% being singletons. Specimen: PBMCs or a T cell subset sorted from them (not recorded which). The receptors were gathered from an adult woman who had mild COVID-19 (a few samples of this study predate the infection). Cell type and time point are not known.

This clonotype was counted a few times. The CDR3 is CSARDSYEQYF. The CDR3 nucleotides are TGCAGTGCTAGAGACTCCTACGAGCAGTACTTC. The rearrangement links TRBV20-1 to TRBJ2-7, with no clear D. With 0 bases removed from V and 0 bases from J, the gap between germline ends came to 0 bases. The CDR3 covers 11 residues. CDR1 DFQATT and CDR2 SNEGSKA come from the germline V gene (reference sequence).

This clonotype was seen a handful of times. The chain links TRBV27 to TRBJ1-2; D remains ambiguous. This CDR3 has 13 residues. Germline CDR1 reads MNHEY; CDR2 reads SMNVEV (reference sequence). The germline V and J ends were trimmed by 8 bases and 8 bases, with 18 bases remaining between them. This chain's CDR3 is CASAFRQQRGYTF. The CDR3 DNA reads TGTGCCAGCGCCTTCCGGCAACAGAGGGGCTACACCTTC.

V is TRBV5-4 and J is TRBJ2-2; no firm D call. Germline V gene sequence: CDR1 SGHNT, CDR2 YYREEE (reference sequence). Trimming took off 4 bases at V and 2 bases at J, with 15 bases between the two ends. The CDR3 consists of 16 residues. The CDR3 loop is CASSPNAFGNTGELFF. The CDR3 DNA reads as TGTGCCAGCAGCCCGAACGCCTTCGGTAACACCGGGGAGCTGTTTTTT.

This clonotype was seen a few times. This chain links TRBV5-1 with TRBJ2-1; unclear D gene. This CDR3 contains 17 residues. CDR1 SGHRS and CDR2 YFSETQ come from the germline V gene. V was clipped by 4 bases and J by 6 bases, with 23 bases between them. The CDR3 sequence: CASSGPLSRTSGNEQFF. In DNA form, the CDR3 reads TGCGCCAGCAGCGGCCCTCTCTCGCGTACCTCCGGCAATGAGCAGTTCTTC.

This clonotype was counted only a few times. The chain links TRBV5-6 to TRBJ2-1; D gene unclear. V lost 4 bases, J lost 4 bases, and 21 bases lay in between. Per the germline V gene, CDR1 is SGHDT and CDR2 is YYEEEE. The CDR3 consists of 17 residues. The CDR3 DNA reads as TGTGCCAGCAGCCCCCCAACCCTCAGCGCCGCATACAATGAGCAGTTCTTC. Its protein product is CASSPPTLSAAYNEQFF.

There are a few counts of this clonotype. This rearrangement joins TRBV11-2 to TRBJ1-4; no clear D. The CDR3 consists of 14 residues. From germline, CDR1 is SGHAT and CDR2 FQNNGV. V was cut by 5 bases and J by 7 bases, with 14 bases left in between. CDR3 in DNA: TGTGCCAGCAGCCCCCAAGCTGTAGGTGAAAAACTGTTTTTT. Its translation is CASSPQAVGEKLFF.

The genes are TRBV11-3 and TRBJ1-2; TRBD1 matches 7 bases. J was trimmed by 4 bases and V by 5 bases; bases with no gene match: 4. Germline-derived CDR1 and CDR2 are SGHNT and YENEEA. The CDR3 contains 13 residues. The CDR3 nucleotides read TGTGCCAGCAGCAAACAGGGGCCCTATGGCTACACCTTC. Its protein product is CASSKQGPYGYTF.

This clonotype has only a few counts. The V and J genes are TRBV11-2 and TRBJ2-2, with D possibly TRBD1 on 6 matching bases. Germline CDR1 SGHAT, CDR2 FQNNGV. Trimming shortened V by 5 bases and J by 6 bases, and 16 bases separated the two germline ends. The CDR3 runs to 15 residues. DNA of the CDR3: TGTGCCAGCAGCCCGACACAGGGAAAGGCCGGGGAGCTGTTTTTT. Translation: CASSPTQGKAGELFF.

The chain links TRBV4-3 to TRBJ2-5; D gene unclear. This CDR3 region has 14 residues. Germline loops: CDR1 LGHNA, CDR2 YSLEER. Trimming removed 0 bases from V and 0 bases from J, with 5 bases in between. The CDR3 is CASSQDLNQETQYF. DNA for the CDR3: TGCGCCAGCAGCCAAGATCTGAACCAAGAGACCCAGTACTTC.

The table lists this clonotype with a few counts. The chain joins TRBV18 to TRBJ2-1; 8 bases are a match to TRBD2. Germline-derived CDR1 and CDR2 are KGHSH and LQKENI. Trimming at V came to 2 bases and at J to 8 bases, leaving 5 bases not matched to a gene. This CDR3 has 14 residues. The CDR3 loop is CASSPTGGLDEQFF. The CDR3 DNA reads TGTGCCAGCTCACCAACGGGGGGGTTAGATGAGCAGTTCTTC.

V usage is TRBV6-5 and J usage is TRBJ1-2, with a possible D match to TRBD1 (5 bases). V lost 7 bases to trimming and J lost 4 bases, with 16 bases between them. Germline V gives CDR1 MNHEY, CDR2 SVGAGI. CDR3 length: 14 residues. DNA for the CDR3: TGTGCCAGCACCAACGGGGGATCGGGCTATGGCTACACCTTC. It is translated as CASTNGGSGYGYTF.

There are many counts of this clonotype. The rearrangement uses TRBV7-2 and TRBJ2-1; 7 bases fit TRBD1. With 6 bases clipped from V and 8 bases from J, the junction kept 4 bases outside the gene matches. This CDR3 comprises 12 residues. Germline CDR1 SGHTA, CDR2 FQGNSA. The CDR3 here is CASRRQGHEQFF. The CDR3 DNA is TGTGCCAGCAGACGACAGGGCCATGAGCAGTTCTTC.

The chain employs TRBV23-1 and TRBJ1-1; D is undetermined. TRBV23-1 is annotated as an ORF whose role is uncertain. V was cut by 2 bases and J by 5 bases, with 9 bases left in between. CDR3 length: 13 residues. CDR3 in amino acids: CASSQASFTEAFF. CDR3 nucleotides: TGCGCCAGCAGTCAAGCTTCCTTTACTGAAGCTTTCTTT.

This clonotype was counted ten times or more. The chain has TRBV7-2 and TRBJ2-5, with D maybe TRBD2 (6 bases). The germline V and J ends were trimmed by 1 base and 8 bases, with 26 bases remaining between them. Per germline, CDR1 SGHTA and CDR2 FQGNSA. The CDR3 has 18 residues. CDR3 protein: CASSLGPPGVWVPLTQYF. The CDR3 DNA follows: TGTGCCAGCAGCTTAGGGCCCCCGGGAGTCTGGGTTCCTCTAACCCAGTACTTC. The variable domain in full, with the rest retrieved from reference TRBV7-2 and TRBJ2-5, is GAGVSQSPSNKVTEKGKDVELRCDPISGHTALYWYRQSLGQGLEFLIYFQGNSAPDKSGLPSDRFSAERTGGSVSTLTIQRTQQEDSAVYLCASSLGPPGVWVPLTQYFGPGTRLLVL.